This passage covers 16 T cell receptor beta chains from one sample sequenced in a study of blood T cell repertoires in COVID-19. Here immunoSEQ multiplex PCR was the method, and the copy in TCRdb shows in-frame clones only, minus some. The sample has about 220,000 clones, under 90% seen once. Specimen: PBMCs or T cells enriched from blood (not recorded which). All receptors derive from a woman aged 55-70 years who had recovered from COVID-19.

The chain recombines TRBV5-1 with TRBJ2-3; D might be TRBD1 (8 bases). V lost 0 bases and J 2 bases, leaving 13 bases between the germline ends. The V gene's germline CDR1 is SGHRS and CDR2 YFSETQ. The CDR3 sequence is 16 residues long. CDR3 DNA sequence: TGCGCCAGCAGCTTGGGTACAGGGGGGGTCACAGATACGCAGTATTTT. Its protein is CASSLGTGGVTDTQYF. Full variable domain (rest looked up from reference TRBV5-1 and TRBJ2-3): KAGVTQTPRYLIKTRGQQVTLSCSPISGHRSVSWYQQTPGQGLQFLFEYFSETQRNKGNFPGRFSGRQFSNSRSEMNVSTLELGDSALYLCASSLGTGGVTDTQYFGPGTRLTVL.

V is TRBV11-2 and J is TRBJ1-4; D is possibly TRBD1 (6 bases). Germline lookup yields CDR1 SGHAT and CDR2 FQNNGV. The V and J ends lost 1 base and 8 bases respectively, with 26 bases between them. This CDR3 has 19 amino acids. CDR3 residues: CASSLVGRGPPSEGEKLFF. Written as DNA, the CDR3 is TGTGCCAGCAGCTTAGTAGGCAGGGGACCGCCTTCAGAAGGGGAAAAACTGTTTTTT.

The chain joins TRBV7-6 to TRBJ2-1; 9 nucleotides agree with TRBD2. In germline, CDR1 is SGHVS, CDR2 FNYEAQ. The V segment lost 7 bases and the J segment 2 bases; nucleotides outside the gene matches: 9. The CDR3 sequence is 16 residues long. The DNA for the CDR3 is TGTGCCAGCATCCTAAACCCTAGCGGGGCCTACAATGAGCAGTTCTTC. Its translation: CASILNPSGAYNEQFF.

J is TRBJ1-2 and V is TRBV5-1; unclear D gene. CDR1 and CDR2 from the germline V gene are SGHRS and YFSETQ. This CDR3 has 13 residues. V was trimmed by 4 bases and J by 3 bases, leaving 10 bases between them. Here the CDR3 DNA reads TGCGCCAGCAGCGCGCGGTGGGACTATGGCTACACCTTC. Its translation is CASSARWDYGYTF.

The chain carries TRBV27 and TRBJ1-3; tentative D call: TRBD1 (5 bases). Germline CDR1 and CDR2: MNHEY and SMNVEV (reference sequence). The V end was cut by 5 bases, the J end by 4 bases, with 15 bases between. CDR3 size: 15 residues. CDR3 sequence reads: CASSLTASGGNTIYF. CDR3 nucleotides: TGTGCCAGCAGTCTTACAGCCTCAGGGGGAAACACCATATATTTT.

The V gene is TRBV6-5, the J gene TRBJ2-7, with 15 bases identical to TRBD2. The junction had 4 bases not matched to a gene; V was cut back by 7 bases and J by 6 bases. This CDR3 comprises 14 residues. Germline-derived CDR1 and CDR2 are MNHEY and SVGAGI. CDR3 region: CASTAGLAGGEQYF. CDR3 bases: TGTGCCAGCACCGCGGGACTAGCGGGAGGCGAGCAGTACTTC.

This clone was seen just once. The rearrangement joins TRBV10-3 to TRBJ1-2; tentative D call: TRBD1 (6 bases). The ends were cut back, 0 bases at V and 4 bases at J, with 9 bases in the middle. Germline values: CDR1 ENHRY, CDR2 SYGVKD. This CDR3 is built from 14 residues. The CDR3 sequence is CAISESGHIYGYTF. DNA for the CDR3: TGTGCCATCAGTGAGTCGGGACACATCTATGGCTACACCTTC.

The chain combines TRBV5-6 with TRBJ2-7; the match to TRBD1 covers 7 bases. With 7 bases clipped from V and 3 bases from J, the junction kept 7 bases outside the gene matches. Per germline, CDR1 SGHDT and CDR2 YYEEEE. The CDR3 loop spans 13 amino acids. CDR3 in DNA: TGTGCCAGCCAGACAGGGTACGGCTACGAGCAGTACTTC. Protein sequence: CASQTGYGYEQYF.

The V gene is TRBV7-2, the J gene TRBJ2-1, with 11 bases that match TRBD2. This CDR3 is 14 amino acids long. CDR1 and CDR2 from the germline V gene are SGHTA and FQGNSA. J gave up 7 bases and V 3 bases, and 2 bases lay outside the gene matches. The CDR3 nucleotides are TGTGCCAGCAGCTTGGGACTAGCGGCTAATGAGCAGTTCTTC. It specifies CASSLGLAANEQFF.

This chain links TRBV18 with TRBJ2-7, with a tentative D call TRBD1 (6 bases). The CDR3 has 15 amino acids. The V end was cut by 0 bases, the J end by 2 bases, with 11 bases between. Germline values: CDR1 KGHSH, CDR2 LQKENI. The CDR3 nucleotides read TGTGCCAGCTCACCACCAGGACAGTCGACCTACGAGCAGTACTTC. It is translated as CASSPPGQSTYEQYF.

The gene calls are TRBV5-4 and TRBJ1-1, with D tentatively TRBD1 (6 bases). V dropped 5 bases and J dropped 4 bases, with 12 bases sitting between them. The germline V gene encodes CDR1 SGHNT and CDR2 YYREEE (reference sequence). The length of the CDR3 is 13 residues. The CDR3 loop is CASRGGGSTEAFF. CDR3 DNA sequence: TGTGCCAGCAGAGGGGGGGGAAGCACTGAAGCTTTCTTT.

The chain combines TRBV18 with TRBJ2-3, with 12 bases fitting TRBD2. V lost 1 base and J lost 6; bases outside the gene matches: 5. The CDR3 covers 16 residues. Germline V gene data show CDR1 as KGHSH and CDR2 as LQKENI. The CDR3: CASSPQTSGSEDTQYF. The CDR3 region has the DNA TGTGCCAGCTCACCACAGACTAGCGGGAGTGAGGATACGCAGTATTTT. Full variable domain (outside the CDR3, taken from reference TRBV18 and TRBJ2-3): NAGVMQNPRHLVRRRGQEARLRCSPMKGHSHVYWYRQLPEEGLKFMVYLQKENIIDESGMPKERFSAEFPKEGPSILRIQQVVRGDSAAYFCASSPQTSGSEDTQYFGPGTRLTVL.

The V call is TRBV9, the J call TRBJ1-3; D gene uncertain. There are 14 residues in the CDR3. Germline CDR1 and CDR2: SGDLS and YYNGEE. V was pared by 3 bases and J by 2 bases, with 9 bases between. The CDR3 nucleotides read TGTGCCAGCAGCGCCAGTTCCACTGGAAACACCATATATTTT. This translates into CASSASSTGNTIYF. The full variable domain, rest sourced from reference TRBV9 and TRBJ1-3, is DSGVTQTPKHLITATGQRVTLRCSPRSGDLSVYWYQQSLDQGLQFLIQYYNGEERAKGNILERFSAQQFPDLHSELNLSSLELGDSALYFCASSASSTGNTIYFGEGSWLTVV.

This clone appeared a single time. The rearrangement links TRBV6-5 to TRBJ1-1, with TRBD1 matching over 8 bases. CDR3 length equals 13 residues. V dropped 6 bases and J dropped 5; count of bases not matched to a gene: 5. Looked up from germline, CDR1 is MNHEY and CDR2 is SVGAGI. Written as DNA, the CDR3 is TGTGCCAGCAGGAGGACAGGGCCGACTGAAGCTTTCTTT. It codes for CASRRTGPTEAFF.

The chain is built from TRBV18 and TRBJ2-6; D not certain. V shed 3 bases and J shed 2 bases, with 5 bases lying between them. Germline values: CDR1 KGHSH, CDR2 LQKENI. The CDR3 totals 14 residues. The CDR3 DNA is TGTGCCAGCTCACCCAGTCCTGGGGCCAACGTCCTGACTTTC. Its translation is CASSPSPGANVLTF.

This clone appeared a single time. This chain joins TRBV7-9 and TRBJ2-2; the D gene is possibly TRBD2 (6 bases). Trimming stripped 3 bases from V and 6 bases from J, with 14 bases between. The germline CDR1 and CDR2 sequences are SEHNR and FQNEAQ (reference sequence). The CDR3 has 15 amino acids. The CDR3 here is CASSFGSGEAGELFF. In DNA form, the CDR3 reads TGTGCCAGCAGCTTCGGGTCGGGAGAGGCCGGGGAGCTGTTTTTT.